This T cell receptor beta chain was observed in a study of cytomegalovirus exposure and HLA in healthy donors. PCR amplification relied on 60 Vbeta primers (plus 13 Jbeta primers). Here immunoSEQ multiplex PCR was the method, and the copy in TCRdb shows in-frame clones only, minus some. Recorded here are about 200,000 clones; the top ten clones represent around 0.74%. In germline, CDR1 is SSHAT, CDR2 FNYEAQ (reference sequence). This CDR3 is built from 15 residues. In the case of this clone: The antigen is not known. Germline and junction disagree at one end, which may indicate a read error.

The study's findings and limits: One cluster of highly shared sequence variants probably arose as a sequencing artifact.

The sequence was collected from a boy between 10 and 17 years old in good health and CMV-seronegative. Sequences were obtained from PBMCs. J is TRBJ2-7 and V is TRBV7-7; 8 positions agree with TRBD2. This CDR3 is CASSLARGEGYEQYF. DNA of the CDR3: TGTGCTAGCAGCTTAGCGCGGGGGGAAGGATACGAGCAGTACTTC.